These 6 T cell receptor beta chains were sequenced from one sample in a study of blood T cells in healthy people across ages. The use of a sample-barcoded 5' primer and a J-beta primer mix characterized a second PCR of about 6 to 11 cycles. Using its own MiXCR run on the 5' RACE reads, TCRdb lists one record per CDR3 protein. The sample includes some 550,000 distinct CDR3 sequences, around 50% of them seen just once. The sample comprised blood. Receptors originate from a man older than 75 in good health.

This clonotype was seen ten or more times. J is TRBJ2-3 and V is TRBV12-3 or TRBV12-4; 10 bases agree with TRBD2. There are 16 residues in the CDR3. J gave up 0 bases and V 6 bases, and 6 bases lay outside the gene matches. The CDR3 reads CASSPRLAGSTDTQYF. The CDR3 bases are TGTGCCAGCAGCCCTAGACTAGCGGGTAGCACAGATACGCAGTATTTT.

This clonotype appeared a few times. The V and J genes are TRBV6-5 and TRBJ2-1; no firm D call. The length of the CDR3 is 15 residues. Per the germline V gene, CDR1 is MNHEY and CDR2 is SVGAGI. Trimming took off 5 bases at V and 2 bases at J, with 13 bases between the two ends. The CDR3 bases are TGTGCCAGCAGTCCCGGAAGACAAACCTACAATGAGCAGTTCTTC. Translated: CASSPGRQTYNEQFF.

This clonotype was counted only a few times. CDR3 in amino acids: CASKVLVSADTQYF. As DNA, the CDR3 is TGTGCCAGCAAAGTCCTAGTTTCCGCAGATACGCAGTATTTT. The chain is built from TRBV2 and TRBJ2-3; no firm D call. The CDR3 runs to 14 residues. Trimming removed 7 bases at V and 4 bases at J, with 15 bases between. Germline V gene sequence: CDR1 SNHLY, CDR2 FYNNEI.

Notes on this clonotype: The junction departs from germline at one end; a sequencing error may be responsible. The rearrangement links TRBV7-2 to TRBJ2-4, with D possibly matching TRBD1 (6 bases). The J call is in doubt because the DNA end fits TRBJ2-7 better. From germline, CDR1 is SGHTA and CDR2 FQGNSA. CDR3 size: 14 residues. This CDR3 reads CACSTGFMGYEQYF. CDR3 bases: TGTGCCTGCAGCACAGGGTTTATGGGCTACGAGCAGTACTTC.

The chain uses TRBV7-9 and TRBJ1-2; no clear D. The CDR3 covers 13 residues. In germline, CDR1 is SEHNR, CDR2 FQNEAQ (reference sequence). The V gene lost 1 base and the J gene lost 7 bases, with 10 bases spanning the gap. The CDR3 spells CASSLVVGIGYTF. The CDR3 DNA reads as TGTGCCAGCAGCTTAGTAGTCGGAATTGGCTACACCTTC.

The genes are TRBV7-9 and TRBJ1-1; D perhaps matches TRBD1 (6 bases). CDR3 length: 17 amino acids. Germline V gene sequence: CDR1 SEHNR, CDR2 FQNEAQ (reference sequence). The V end lost 2 bases, the J end lost 0 bases, and 16 bases lay between the germline ends. The CDR3 coding sequence is TGTGCCAGCAGCTTAACCAGGGGAGGCTTTATGAACACTGAAGCTTTCTTT. This gives the protein CASSLTRGGFMNTEAFF.